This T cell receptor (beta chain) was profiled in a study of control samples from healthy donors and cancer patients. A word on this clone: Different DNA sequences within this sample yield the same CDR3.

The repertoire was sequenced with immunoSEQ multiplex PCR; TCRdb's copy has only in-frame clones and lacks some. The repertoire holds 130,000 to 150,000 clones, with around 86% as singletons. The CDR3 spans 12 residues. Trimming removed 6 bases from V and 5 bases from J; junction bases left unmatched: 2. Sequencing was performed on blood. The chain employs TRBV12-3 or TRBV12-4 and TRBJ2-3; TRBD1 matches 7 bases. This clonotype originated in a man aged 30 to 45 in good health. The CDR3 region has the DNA TGTGCCAGCAGCCCAGGGGGAGATACGCAGTATTTT. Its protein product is CASSPGGDTQYF.